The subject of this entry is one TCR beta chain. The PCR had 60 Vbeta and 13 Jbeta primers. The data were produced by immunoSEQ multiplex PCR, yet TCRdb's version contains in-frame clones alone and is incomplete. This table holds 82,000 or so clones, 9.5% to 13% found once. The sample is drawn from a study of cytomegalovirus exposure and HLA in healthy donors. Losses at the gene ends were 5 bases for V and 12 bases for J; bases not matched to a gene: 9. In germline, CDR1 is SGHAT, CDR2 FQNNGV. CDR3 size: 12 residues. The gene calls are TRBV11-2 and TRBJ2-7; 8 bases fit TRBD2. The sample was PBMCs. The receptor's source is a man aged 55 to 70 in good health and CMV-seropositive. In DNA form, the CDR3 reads TGTGCCAGCAGCCCATTAGCGGGATTGTGGTACTTC. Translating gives CASSPLAGLWYF.